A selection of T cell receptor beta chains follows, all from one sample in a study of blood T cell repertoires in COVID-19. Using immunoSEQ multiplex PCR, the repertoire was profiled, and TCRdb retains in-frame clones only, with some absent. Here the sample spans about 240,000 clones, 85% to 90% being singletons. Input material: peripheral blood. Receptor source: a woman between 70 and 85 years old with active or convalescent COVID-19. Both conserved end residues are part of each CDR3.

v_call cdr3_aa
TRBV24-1 CATSDLPRGPTTDTQYF
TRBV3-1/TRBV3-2 CASSPGPGSTEAFF
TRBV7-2 CASSQGGGPGYNSPLHF
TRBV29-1 CSASLGGNSPLHF
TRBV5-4 CASSLQYGQKDNEQFF
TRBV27 CASSPGTVLRAPLHF
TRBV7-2 CASRHVRGATNYGYTF
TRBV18 CASSPLTAPEPQHF
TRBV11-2 CASSLQGSYEQYF
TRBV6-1 CASSEATDRSNSPLHF
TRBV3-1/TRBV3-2 CASSQDSPGQPIYNSPLHF
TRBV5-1 CASSLSGDAGNSPLHF
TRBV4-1 CASRLFPVGVTNEKLFF
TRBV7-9 CASSLKAGAPYNEQFF
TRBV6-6 CASSYRTGNNYGYTF
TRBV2 CASSEVRGRGQETQYF
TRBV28 CASSPGGNRHTEAFF
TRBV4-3 CASSTGGSFLLQETQYF
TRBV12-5 CTSGLVLSGNTIYF
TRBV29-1 CSARGEWEYF
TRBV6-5 CANCIDGYTF
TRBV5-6 CASSRGQNSNQPQHF
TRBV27 CASSSGTGAPRPQHF
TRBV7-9 CASSPSGTRNSPLHF
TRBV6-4 CASSDGWKNSEAFF
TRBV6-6 CASRYNEQFF
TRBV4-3 CASSQDERGGHYGYTF
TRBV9 CASSFGTGNQPQHF
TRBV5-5 CASSLVSGERGPYGYTF
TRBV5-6 CASSFSGVRNTEAFF
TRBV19 CASSIGGTGLYEQYF
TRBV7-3 CASSSGTGITDTQYF
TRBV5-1 CASSLAPQLGQGPFGSDNEQFF
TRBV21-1 CASSKMEGAGNTIYF
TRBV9 CASSVGHGGSDEQYF
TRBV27 CASSFRGNDEKLFF
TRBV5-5 CASSLRQGASSSYNSPLHF
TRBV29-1 CSVGVSGDIQYF
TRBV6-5 CASSYFDEQYF
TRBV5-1 CASSAQQGSSPPQYF
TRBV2 CASSEALRGLGAFF
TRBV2 CASSPGVSYSSGYTF
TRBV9 CASSVADSSWPNTEAFF
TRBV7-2 CASSFNRDRVTEAFF
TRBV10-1 CASSAGQGARISEAFF
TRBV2 CASPTGQGGGYTF
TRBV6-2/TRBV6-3 CASSIAGTSFETQYF
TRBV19 CASSAPFGGGSNEQFF
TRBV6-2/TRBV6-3 CASSYRRGGSSYNEQFF
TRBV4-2 CASSQVGNSGANVLTF
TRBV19 CASTQAGVGTQYF
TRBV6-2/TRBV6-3 CASSYGPVSPLHF
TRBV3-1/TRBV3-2 CASSQDDTNYGYTF
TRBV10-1 CASSESWTGTKETQYF
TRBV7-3 CASSSWNGAHSGNTIYF
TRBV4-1 CASSQDRAGQGKSGNTIYF
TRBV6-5 CASSRGTDYGYTF